This T cell receptor (beta chain) was captured by sequencing in a study of blood T cell repertoires in COVID-19. This clone was seen a handful of times. In the source study's methods: It was from reference gene primer amplification that nucleated cell counts were estimated. Clones were read by immunoSEQ multiplex PCR, and TCRdb kept only the in-frame ones, dropping some. That table is the source of V, J and clone size, and D and trimming were worked out from the DNA. This table holds around 200,000 clones, roughly 80% found once. CDR3 length: 16 amino acids. Trimming took off 1 base at V and 3 bases at J, with 13 bases between the two ends. From germline, CDR1 is SNHLY and CDR2 FYNNEI.

The chain is built from TRBV2 and TRBJ1-5, with a possible D match to TRBD1 (6 bases). The source is a woman aged 35 to 49 with acute or convalescent COVID-19. Sequencing was performed on peripheral blood. The CDR3 protein is CASSEERQATNQPQHF. The CDR3 DNA is TGTGCCAGCAGTGAAGAGAGACAGGCGACCAATCAGCCCCAGCATTTT.